A selection of T cell receptor beta chains follows, all from one sample in a study of OX40 agonist ivuxolimab in advanced cancers. Clones were sequenced by immunoSEQ multiplex PCR, and TCRdb holds only the in-frame ones, with some missing. The sample contains about 95,000 clones, about 85% of which appear only once. Sequenced material: CD4+ or CD8+ T cells sorted from blood, taken in a trial of the OX40 agonist ivuxolimab. These receptors came from an adult with an advanced solid tumor such as melanoma, head and neck, liver or kidney cancer. Each CDR3 is given with its conserved first and last residue. A D gene is named only where the DNA matches it firmly. Part of the rows lack a size; the others show once, few, many or a class for expanded clones.

d_call: -
v_call: TRBV7-9
clone_size: -
j_call: TRBJ2-1
cdr3_aa: CASSGEHNEQFF
cdr3_nt: TGTGCCAGCAGCGGCGAACACAATGAGCAGTTCTTC

d_call: -
v_call: TRBV7-9
clone_size: -
j_call: TRBJ1-1
cdr3_aa: CASSPGAFNLNTEAFF
cdr3_nt: TGTGCCAGCAGCCCCGGGGCATTTAATTTGAACACTGAAGCTTTCTTT

d_call: -
v_call: TRBV7-3
clone_size: -
j_call: TRBJ1-2
cdr3_aa: CASSLVGGYGYTF
cdr3_nt: TGTGCCAGCAGCTTGGTCGGGGGTTACGGCTACACCTTC

d_call: TRBD1
v_call: TRBV7-9
clone_size: -
j_call: TRBJ2-7
cdr3_aa: CASSLASQGAWEQYF
cdr3_nt: TGTGCCAGCAGCTTAGCCTCTCAGGGGGCGTGGGAGCAGTACTTC

d_call: TRBD1
v_call: TRBV7-2
clone_size: -
j_call: TRBJ2-5
cdr3_aa: CASRFTGEETQYF
cdr3_nt: TGTGCCAGCAGATTTACAGGGGAAGAGACCCAGTACTTC

d_call: TRBD2
v_call: TRBV7-3
clone_size: -
j_call: TRBJ2-5
cdr3_aa: CASSSPGASGQETQYF
cdr3_nt: TGTGCCAGCAGCTCCCCCGGGGCTAGCGGTCAAGAGACCCAGTACTTC

d_call: TRBD2
v_call: TRBV19
clone_size: -
j_call: TRBJ2-7
cdr3_aa: CASSISASGEQYF
cdr3_nt: TGTGCCAGTAGTATATCGGCTAGCGGGGAGCAGTACTTC

d_call: TRBD2
v_call: TRBV18
clone_size: -
j_call: TRBJ2-1
cdr3_aa: CASSPGTSSNEQFF
cdr3_nt: TGTGCCAGCTCACCCGGGACTAGCTCCAATGAGCAGTTCTTC

d_call: -
v_call: TRBV5-4
clone_size: -
j_call: TRBJ2-2
cdr3_aa: CASSPRRGVGIF
cdr3_nt: TGTGCCAGCAGCCCCCGTCGAGGGGTCGGGATTTTT

d_call: TRBD2
v_call: TRBV18
clone_size: -
j_call: TRBJ2-7
cdr3_aa: CASSRTSGDYEQYF
cdr3_nt: TGTGCCAGCTCTAGGACTAGCGGTGACTACGAGCAGTACTTC

d_call: -
v_call: TRBV18
clone_size: few
j_call: TRBJ1-3
cdr3_aa: CASSPGTAGSGNTIYF
cdr3_nt: TGTGCCAGCTCACCCGGGACTGCTGGCTCTGGAAACACCATATATTTT

d_call: -
v_call: TRBV20-1
clone_size: -
j_call: TRBJ2-1
cdr3_aa: CRVDNEQFF
cdr3_nt: TGCAGGGTCGACAATGAGCAGTTCTTC

d_call: -
v_call: TRBV27
clone_size: -
j_call: TRBJ2-5
cdr3_aa: CASSPYSGETQYF
cdr3_nt: TGTGCCAGCAGTCCCTACTCGGGGGAGACCCAGTACTTC

d_call: -
v_call: TRBV6-5
clone_size: -
j_call: TRBJ2-4
cdr3_aa: CAIRTYFF
cdr3_nt: TGTGCCATCCGGACTTACTTCTTC

d_call: -
v_call: TRBV19
clone_size: -
j_call: TRBJ2-1
cdr3_aa: CASSIYRGGSEQFF
cdr3_nt: TGTGCCAGTAGTATCTATCGGGGAGGTAGTGAGCAGTTCTTC

d_call: -
v_call: TRBV15
clone_size: -
j_call: TRBJ1-6
cdr3_aa: CATSTGTPSGSPLHF
cdr3_nt: TGTGCCACCAGCACCGGGACACCCTCAGGTTCACCCCTCCACTTT

d_call: -
v_call: TRBV5-1
clone_size: -
j_call: TRBJ1-2
cdr3_aa: CASSPTANYGYTF
cdr3_nt: TGCGCCAGCAGCCCGACAGCCAACTATGGCTACACCTTC

d_call: -
v_call: TRBV30
clone_size: -
j_call: TRBJ2-1
cdr3_aa: CAWRLGSFDYNEQFF
cdr3_nt: TGTGCCTGGAGACTAGGGAGCTTCGACTACAATGAGCAGTTCTTC

d_call: TRBD2
v_call: TRBV19
clone_size: few
j_call: TRBJ2-5
cdr3_aa: CASSIGGLEGETQYF
cdr3_nt: TGTGCCAGTAGTATAGGGGGACTAGAGGGAGAGACCCAGTACTTC

d_call: TRBD1
v_call: TRBV28
clone_size: -
j_call: TRBJ2-7
cdr3_aa: CASSEPGQGSYEQYF
cdr3_nt: TGTGCCAGCTCAGAACCGGGACAGGGGTCCTACGAGCAGTACTTC

d_call: -
v_call: TRBV7-9
clone_size: many
j_call: TRBJ1-5
cdr3_aa: CASSLADSNQPQHF
cdr3_nt: TGTGCCAGCAGCTTAGCAGATAGCAATCAGCCCCAGCATTTT

d_call: -
v_call: TRBV6-4
clone_size: -
j_call: TRBJ2-3
cdr3_aa: CASSGGFGDTQYF
cdr3_nt: TGTGCCAGCAGTGGGGGCTTCGGAGATACGCAGTATTTT

d_call: -
v_call: TRBV28
clone_size: -
j_call: TRBJ1-4
cdr3_aa: CASSLGVEKLFF
cdr3_nt: TGTGCCAGCAGTTTAGGGGTCGAAAAACTGTTTTTT

d_call: TRBD2
v_call: TRBV27
clone_size: -
j_call: TRBJ2-7
cdr3_aa: CASSFVAGGPYEQYF
cdr3_nt: TGTGCCAGCAGTTTCGTGGCGGGAGGCCCCTACGAGCAGTACTTC

d_call: -
v_call: TRBV20-1
clone_size: -
j_call: TRBJ2-7
cdr3_aa: CSAGGRYEQYF
cdr3_nt: TGCAGTGCTGGGGGCAGGTACGAGCAGTACTTC

d_call: -
v_call: TRBV6-1
clone_size: -
j_call: TRBJ2-5
cdr3_aa: CASSVGRSETQYF
cdr3_nt: TGTGCCAGCAGTGTGGGCAGGTCTGAGACCCAGTACTTC

d_call: TRBD1
v_call: TRBV5-4
clone_size: few
j_call: TRBJ1-4
cdr3_aa: CASSQGQGVTNEKLFF
cdr3_nt: TGTGCCAGCAGCCAGGGACAGGGGGTGACTAATGAAAAACTGTTTTTT

d_call: TRBD1
v_call: TRBV19
clone_size: -
j_call: TRBJ2-7
cdr3_aa: CASSLGQGYEQYF
cdr3_nt: TGTGCCAGTAGCCTCGGACAGGGCTACGAGCAGTACTTC

d_call: TRBD2
v_call: TRBV2
clone_size: -
j_call: TRBJ2-1
cdr3_aa: CASSGDSGSGSNEQFF
cdr3_nt: TGTGCCAGCAGTGGAGATAGCGGGAGTGGGTCGAATGAGCAGTTCTTC

d_call: -
v_call: TRBV30
clone_size: -
j_call: TRBJ1-1
cdr3_aa: CAWSVGLGMNTEAFF
cdr3_nt: TGTGCCTGGAGTGTAGGACTGGGTATGAACACTGAAGCTTTCTTT

d_call: -
v_call: TRBV28
clone_size: -
j_call: TRBJ1-5
cdr3_aa: CASSLIQGVQPQHF
cdr3_nt: TGTGCCAGCAGTTTAATACAGGGTGTTCAGCCCCAGCATTTT

d_call: TRBD2
v_call: TRBV9
clone_size: once
j_call: TRBJ2-7
cdr3_aa: CASSPGGYEQYF
cdr3_nt: TGTGCCAGCAGCCCCGGGGGGTACGAGCAGTACTTC

d_call: -
v_call: TRBV30
clone_size: -
j_call: TRBJ2-7
cdr3_aa: CAWSVQGDEQYF
cdr3_nt: TGTGCCTGGAGTGTACAAGGAGACGAGCAGTACTTC

d_call: TRBD1
v_call: TRBV11-2
clone_size: -
j_call: TRBJ1-3
cdr3_aa: CASSRQGVNSGNTIYF
cdr3_nt: TGTGCCAGCAGCAGACAGGGGGTGAACTCTGGAAACACCATATATTTT

d_call: -
v_call: TRBV7-8
clone_size: few
j_call: TRBJ1-5
cdr3_aa: CASSSTRRSPWPQHF
cdr3_nt: TGTGCCAGCAGCTCAACACGAAGGTCCCCGTGGCCCCAGCATTTT

d_call: -
v_call: TRBV6-5
clone_size: -
j_call: TRBJ1-4
cdr3_aa: CASSYSGGVNEKLFF
cdr3_nt: TGTGCCAGCAGTTACTCTGGAGGGGTTAATGAAAAACTGTTTTTT

d_call: TRBD2
v_call: TRBV11-2
clone_size: -
j_call: TRBJ2-1
cdr3_aa: CASSSSGLNLGEQFF
cdr3_nt: TGTGCCAGCAGCTCTAGCGGGCTCAACTTGGGCGAGCAGTTCTTC

d_call: TRBD2
v_call: TRBV7-2
clone_size: -
j_call: TRBJ2-3
cdr3_aa: CASSPQRASGRQPTDTQYF
cdr3_nt: TGTGCCAGCAGCCCCCAGCGGGCTAGCGGGAGGCAGCCCACAGATACGCAGTATTTT

d_call: TRBD1
v_call: TRBV7-9
clone_size: -
j_call: TRBJ1-2
cdr3_aa: CASSLAQGGNGYTF
cdr3_nt: TGTGCCAGCAGCTTAGCTCAGGGGGGCAATGGCTACACCTTC

d_call: -
v_call: TRBV6-6
clone_size: -
j_call: TRBJ1-5
cdr3_aa: CASSGWTDQPQHF
cdr3_nt: TGTGCCAGCAGCGGGTGGACGGATCAGCCCCAGCATTTT

d_call: -
v_call: TRBV15
clone_size: -
j_call: TRBJ2-1
cdr3_aa: CATSRDLATEQFF
cdr3_nt: TGTGCCACCAGCAGAGACCTCGCTACTGAGCAGTTCTTC

d_call: -
v_call: TRBV7-2
clone_size: few
j_call: TRBJ2-5
cdr3_aa: CASSLDREETQYF
cdr3_nt: TGTGCCAGCAGCTTAGACAGAGAAGAGACCCAGTACTTC

d_call: -
v_call: TRBV9
clone_size: -
j_call: TRBJ2-7
cdr3_aa: CASSVGRLPYEQYF
cdr3_nt: TGTGCCAGCAGCGTAGGACGCCTGCCCTACGAGCAGTACTTC

d_call: TRBD1
v_call: TRBV7-8
clone_size: -
j_call: TRBJ2-2
cdr3_aa: CASSKNRGLTAGELFF
cdr3_nt: TGTGCCAGCAGCAAGAACAGGGGGCTGACGGCCGGGGAGCTGTTTTTT

d_call: -
v_call: TRBV28
clone_size: -
j_call: TRBJ2-7
cdr3_aa: CASSPGRKGRPEQYF
cdr3_nt: TGTGCCAGCAGTCCAGGAAGGAAAGGGAGGCCCGAGCAGTACTTC

d_call: TRBD2
v_call: TRBV5-3
clone_size: -
j_call: TRBJ2-7
cdr3_aa: CARSPWDYRGYEQYF
cdr3_nt: TGTGCCAGAAGCCCATGGGACTACCGTGGCTACGAGCAGTACTTC

d_call: -
v_call: TRBV2
clone_size: -
j_call: TRBJ2-7
cdr3_aa: CASSDSYEQYF
cdr3_nt: TGTGCCAGCAGTGATTCCTACGAGCAGTACTTC

d_call: TRBD1
v_call: TRBV5-1
clone_size: -
j_call: TRBJ1-6
cdr3_aa: CASSESTGDNSPLHF
cdr3_nt: TGCGCCAGCAGCGAGAGTACAGGGGATAATTCACCCCTCCACTTT

d_call: -
v_call: TRBV7-9
clone_size: -
j_call: TRBJ2-1
cdr3_aa: CASRDAGTTIYNEQFF
cdr3_nt: TGTGCCAGCAGAGATGCGGGGACAACGATCTACAATGAGCAGTTCTTC

d_call: -
v_call: TRBV4-1
clone_size: -
j_call: TRBJ2-1
cdr3_aa: CASSQVEGGSGLFF
cdr3_nt: TGCGCCAGCAGCCAAGTCGAGGGCGGTTCGGGGCTGTTCTTC

d_call: -
v_call: TRBV10-2
clone_size: once
j_call: TRBJ2-7
cdr3_aa: CASGSYEQYF
cdr3_nt: TGCGCCAGCGGGTCCTACGAGCAGTACTTC

d_call: -
v_call: TRBV5-1
clone_size: -
j_call: TRBJ1-4
cdr3_aa: CASSLAAGEDEKLFF
cdr3_nt: TGCGCCAGCAGCTTGGCGGCGGGGGAGGATGAAAAACTGTTTTTT

d_call: -
v_call: TRBV7-9
clone_size: once
j_call: TRBJ1-1
cdr3_aa: CASSLLGALATEAFF
cdr3_nt: TGTGCCAGCAGCCTCCTCGGGGCCCTTGCTACTGAAGCTTTCTTT

d_call: TRBD2
v_call: TRBV30
clone_size: -
j_call: TRBJ2-5
cdr3_aa: CAWSVGTSGSLETQYF
cdr3_nt: TGTGCCTGGAGTGTTGGGACTAGCGGGAGTTTGGAGACCCAGTACTTC

d_call: -
v_call: TRBV28
clone_size: -
j_call: TRBJ2-2
cdr3_aa: CASSWSGELFF
cdr3_nt: TGTGCCAGCAGCTGGAGCGGGGAGCTGTTTTTT

d_call: -
v_call: TRBV11-1
clone_size: -
j_call: TRBJ1-1
cdr3_aa: CASSPDHQWARTEAFF
cdr3_nt: TGTGCCAGCAGCCCGGACCACCAATGGGCTAGAACTGAAGCTTTCTTT